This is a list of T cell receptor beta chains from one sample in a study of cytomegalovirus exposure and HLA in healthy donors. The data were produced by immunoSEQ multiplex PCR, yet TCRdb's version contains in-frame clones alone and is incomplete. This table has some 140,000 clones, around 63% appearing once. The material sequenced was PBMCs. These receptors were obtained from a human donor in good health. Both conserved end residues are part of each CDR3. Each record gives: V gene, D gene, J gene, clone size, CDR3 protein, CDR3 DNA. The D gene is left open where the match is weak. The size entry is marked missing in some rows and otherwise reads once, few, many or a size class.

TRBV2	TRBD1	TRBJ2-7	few	CASSMKASGGADF	TGTGCCAGCAGTATGAAAGCATCAGGGGGCGCGGACTTC
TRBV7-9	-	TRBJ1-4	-	CASSLRATNEKLFF	TGTGCCAGCAGCTTAAGAGCAACTAATGAAAAACTGTTTTTT
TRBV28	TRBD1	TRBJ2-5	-	CASSQGQGGLGETQYF	TGTGCCAGCAGTCAAGGACAGGGGGGTCTTGGGGAGACCCAGTACTTC
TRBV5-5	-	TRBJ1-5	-	CASSPPSGPQHF	TGTGCCAGCAGCCCCCCTTCAGGGCCCCAGCATTTT
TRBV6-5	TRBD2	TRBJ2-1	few	CATKISGSMDEQFF	TGTGCCACCAAAATTAGCGGGAGTATGGATGAGCAGTTCTTC
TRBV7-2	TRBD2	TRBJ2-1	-	CASSLARLAGANEQFF	TGTGCCAGCAGCTTAGCGAGACTAGCGGGAGCCAATGAGCAGTTCTTC
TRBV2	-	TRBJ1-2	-	CASRDLDNYGYTF	TGTGCCAGCAGGGACTTAGATAACTATGGCTACACCTTC
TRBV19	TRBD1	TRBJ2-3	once	CASSPGQGGRTDTQYF	TGTGCCAGTAGTCCCGGACAGGGGGGAAGGACAGATACGCAGTATTTT
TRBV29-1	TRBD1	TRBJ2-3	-	CSVEGRGITDTQYF	TGCAGCGTTGAGGGCAGGGGGATAACAGATACGCAGTATTTT
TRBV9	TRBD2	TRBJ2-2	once	CASSAGGGPNTGELFF	TGTGCCAGCAGCGCCGGCGGGGGGCCGAACACCGGGGAGCTGTTTTTT
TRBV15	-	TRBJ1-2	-	CATSRDQGFSYGYTF	TGTGCCACCAGCAGAGATCAGGGGTTCAGCTATGGCTACACCTTC
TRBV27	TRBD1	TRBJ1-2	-	CASSIRQGNYGYTF	TGTGCCAGCAGTATTAGACAGGGAAACTATGGCTACACCTTC
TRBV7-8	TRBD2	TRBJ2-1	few	CASSPWTSGNNEQFF	TGTGCCAGCAGCCCATGGACTAGCGGGAACAATGAGCAGTTCTTC
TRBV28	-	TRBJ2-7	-	CASRTGTDSYEQYF	TGTGCCAGCAGAACCGGGACTGACTCCTACGAGCAGTACTTC
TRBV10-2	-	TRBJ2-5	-	CASSESGGETQYF	TGCGCCAGCAGTGAGTCGGGGGGAGAGACCCAGTACTTC
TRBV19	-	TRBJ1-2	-	CASSQGQNYGYTF	TGTGCCAGTAGCCAGGGACAAAACTATGGCTACACCTTC
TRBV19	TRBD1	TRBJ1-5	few	CASSIRQGAHQPQHF	TGTGCCAGTAGTATTCGGCAGGGGGCCCACCAGCCCCAGCATTTT
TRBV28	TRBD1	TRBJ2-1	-	CASSSPGQINEQFF	TGTGCCAGCAGTTCTCCGGGACAGATAAATGAGCAGTTCTTC
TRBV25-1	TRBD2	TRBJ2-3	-	CASSEGHRGGPDTQYF	TGTGCCAGCAGTGAAGGCCATCGGGGGGGGCCAGATACGCAGTATTTT
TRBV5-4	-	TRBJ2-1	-	CASSLAQASYNEQFF	TGTGCCAGCAGCTTGGCACAGGCCTCCTACAATGAGCAGTTCTTC
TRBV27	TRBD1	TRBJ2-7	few	CASSLKGQGAYEQYF	TGTGCCAGCAGTTTAAAGGGACAGGGTGCCTACGAGCAGTACTTC
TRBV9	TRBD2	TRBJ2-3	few	CASSGLGGRAGDTQYF	TGTGCCAGCAGCGGCCTTGGGGGGAGGGCCGGAGATACGCAGTATTTT
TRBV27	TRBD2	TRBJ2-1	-	CASSLMGLEQFF	TGTGCCAGCAGCCTAATGGGACTAGAGCAGTTCTTC
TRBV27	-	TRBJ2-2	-	CASSFTSFTGELFF	TGTGCCAGCAGTTTCACTAGTTTTACCGGGGAGCTGTTTTTT
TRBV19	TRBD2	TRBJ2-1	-	CASNPTSASSYNEQFF	TGTGCCAGTAACCCGACTAGCGCAAGCTCCTACAATGAGCAGTTCTTC
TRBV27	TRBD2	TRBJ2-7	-	CASSLSGLADANPYEQYF	TGTGCCAGCAGTTTGTCTGGACTAGCGGATGCAAACCCCTACGAGCAGTACTTC
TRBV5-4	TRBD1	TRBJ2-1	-	CASGLGQGHNEQFF	TGTGCCTCCGGCTTGGGACAGGGCCACAATGAGCAGTTCTTC
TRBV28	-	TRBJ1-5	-	CAIQTTGGQPQHF	TGTGCCATCCAAACGACAGGCGGTCAGCCCCAGCATTTT
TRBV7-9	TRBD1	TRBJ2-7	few	CASSHGDRAYEQYF	TGTGCCAGCAGCCATGGGGACAGAGCCTACGAGCAGTACTTC
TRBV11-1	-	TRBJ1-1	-	CASSSTGWNTEAFF	TGTGCCAGCAGCTCGACAGGTTGGAACACTGAAGCTTTCTTT
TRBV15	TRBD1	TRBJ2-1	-	CATSRGRGAGTGVINEQFF	TGTGCCACCAGCAGAGGCCGAGGGGCCGGGACAGGGGTCATCAATGAGCAGTTCTTC
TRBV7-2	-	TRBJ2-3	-	CASSLKGGDTQYF	TGTGCCAGCAGCTTAAAAGGGGGAGATACGCAGTATTTT
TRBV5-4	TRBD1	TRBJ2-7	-	CASRLLPGTASYEQYF	TGTGCCAGCAGATTACTCCCGGGGACAGCCTCCTACGAGCAGTACTTC
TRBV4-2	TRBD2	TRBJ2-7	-	CASSRDTSGTYEQYF	TGTGCCAGCAGCCGCGACACTAGCGGGACCTACGAGCAGTACTTC
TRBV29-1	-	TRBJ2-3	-	CSVRRGSTDTQYF	TGCAGCGTTAGACGGGGGAGCACAGATACGCAGTATTTT
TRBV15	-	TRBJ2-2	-	CATSRGHSTGELFF	TGTGCCACCAGCAGAGGCCACAGCACCGGGGAGCTGTTTTTT
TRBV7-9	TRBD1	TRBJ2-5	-	CASSLDGTAQETQYF	TGTGCCAGCAGCTTAGACGGGACAGCCCAAGAGACCCAGTACTTC
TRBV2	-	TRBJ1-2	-	CASNQQGNGLRAYGYTF	TGTGCCAGCAATCAACAGGGTAACGGGCTGAGGGCCTATGGCTACACCTTC
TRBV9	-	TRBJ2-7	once	CASSVDGGANEQYF	TGTGCCAGCAGCGTAGATGGAGGGGCTAACGAGCAGTACTTC
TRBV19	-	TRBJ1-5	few	CASRGSNSNQPQHF	TGTGCCAGTAGGGGGAGCAATAGCAATCAGCCCCAGCATTTT
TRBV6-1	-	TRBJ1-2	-	CASSAGSGNYGYTF	TGTGCCAGCAGTGCCGGATCGGGTAACTATGGCTACACCTTC
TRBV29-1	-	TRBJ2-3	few	CSVEGHSTDTQYF	TGCAGCGTTGAAGGACATTCCACAGATACGCAGTATTTT
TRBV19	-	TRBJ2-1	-	CASSPWPGNNEQFF	TGTGCCAGTAGTCCCTGGCCGGGAAACAATGAGCAGTTCTTC
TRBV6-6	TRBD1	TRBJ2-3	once	CASSPGTGGGYTQYF	TGTGCCAGCAGCCCCGGGACAGGGGGCGGATATACGCAGTATTTT
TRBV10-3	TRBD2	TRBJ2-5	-	CAISAVAGIRETQYF	TGTGCCATCAGTGCGGTAGCGGGAATTCGGGAGACCCAGTACTTC
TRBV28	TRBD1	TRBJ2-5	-	CASKIGGRETQYF	TGTGCCAGCAAGATAGGGGGCCGGGAGACCCAGTACTTC
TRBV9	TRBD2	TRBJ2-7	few	CASSGGGGALSYEQYF	TGTGCCAGCAGCGGGGGCGGGGGGGCTTTGTCCTACGAGCAGTACTTC